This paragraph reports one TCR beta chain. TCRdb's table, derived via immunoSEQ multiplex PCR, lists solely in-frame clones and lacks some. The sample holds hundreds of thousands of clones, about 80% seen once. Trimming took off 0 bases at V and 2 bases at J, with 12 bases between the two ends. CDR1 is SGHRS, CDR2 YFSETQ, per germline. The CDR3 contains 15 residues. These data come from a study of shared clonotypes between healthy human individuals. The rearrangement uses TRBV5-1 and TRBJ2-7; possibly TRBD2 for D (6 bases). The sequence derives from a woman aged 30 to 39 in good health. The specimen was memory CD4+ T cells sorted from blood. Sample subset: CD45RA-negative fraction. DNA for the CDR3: TGCGCCAGCAGCTTGGTCGGGGGTTCGGCCTACGAGCAGTACTTC. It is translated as CASSLVGGSAYEQYF.